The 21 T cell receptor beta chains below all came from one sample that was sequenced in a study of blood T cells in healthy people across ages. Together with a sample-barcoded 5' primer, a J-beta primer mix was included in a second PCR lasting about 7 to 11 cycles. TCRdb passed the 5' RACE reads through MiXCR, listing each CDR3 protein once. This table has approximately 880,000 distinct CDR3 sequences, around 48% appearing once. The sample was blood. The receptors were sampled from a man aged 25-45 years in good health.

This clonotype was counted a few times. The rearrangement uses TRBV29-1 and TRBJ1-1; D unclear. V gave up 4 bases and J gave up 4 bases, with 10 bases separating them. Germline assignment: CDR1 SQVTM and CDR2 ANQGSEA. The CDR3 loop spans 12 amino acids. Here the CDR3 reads CSVGLGGTEAFF. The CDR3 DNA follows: TGCAGCGTTGGTCTCGGCGGCACTGAAGCTTTCTTT. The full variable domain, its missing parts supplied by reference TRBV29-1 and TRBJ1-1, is SAVISQKPSRDICQRGTSLTIQCQVDSQVTMMFWYRQQPGQSLTLIATANQGSEATYESGFVIDKFPISRPNLTFSTLTVSNMSPEDSSIYLCSVGLGGTEAFFGQGTRLTVV.

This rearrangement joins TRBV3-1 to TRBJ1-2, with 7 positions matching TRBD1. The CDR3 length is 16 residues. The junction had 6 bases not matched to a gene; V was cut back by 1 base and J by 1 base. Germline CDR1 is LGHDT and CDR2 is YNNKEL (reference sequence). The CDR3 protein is CASSQGDRLNNYGYTF. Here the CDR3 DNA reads TGTGCCAGCAGCCAAGGGGACAGACTCAATAACTATGGCTACACCTTC.

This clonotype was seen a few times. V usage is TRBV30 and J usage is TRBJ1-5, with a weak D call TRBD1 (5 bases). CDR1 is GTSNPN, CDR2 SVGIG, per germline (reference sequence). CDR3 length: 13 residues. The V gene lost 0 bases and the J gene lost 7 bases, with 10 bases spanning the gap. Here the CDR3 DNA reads TGTGCCTGGAGTGTAACGGGGGAGCAGCCCCAGCATTTT. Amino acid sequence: CAWSVTGEQPQHF.

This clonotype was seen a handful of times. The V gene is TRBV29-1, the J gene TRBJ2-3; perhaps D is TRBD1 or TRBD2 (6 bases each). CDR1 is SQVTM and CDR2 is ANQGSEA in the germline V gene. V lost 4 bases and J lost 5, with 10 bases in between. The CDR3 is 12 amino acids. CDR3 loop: CSVGEGGDTQYF. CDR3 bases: TGCAGCGTTGGAGAGGGGGGAGATACGCAGTATTTT.

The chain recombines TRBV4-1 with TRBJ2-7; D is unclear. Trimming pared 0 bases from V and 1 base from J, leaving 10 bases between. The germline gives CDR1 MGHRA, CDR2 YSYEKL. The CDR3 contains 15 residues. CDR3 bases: TGCGCCAGCAGCCAAGATCACCAGGAGTCCTACGAGCAGTACTTC. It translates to CASSQDHQESYEQYF.

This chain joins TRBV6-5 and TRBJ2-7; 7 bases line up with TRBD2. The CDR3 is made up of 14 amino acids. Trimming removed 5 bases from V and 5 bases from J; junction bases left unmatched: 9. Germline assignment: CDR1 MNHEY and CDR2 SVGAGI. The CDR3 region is CASSGAGSGHEQYF. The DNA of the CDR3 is TGTGCCAGCAGTGGAGCGGGGTCAGGCCACGAGCAGTACTTC.

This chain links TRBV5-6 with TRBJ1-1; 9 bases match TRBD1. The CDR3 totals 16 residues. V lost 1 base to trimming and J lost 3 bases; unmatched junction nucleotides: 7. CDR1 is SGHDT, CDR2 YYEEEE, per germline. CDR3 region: CASSLRRDRVHTEAFF. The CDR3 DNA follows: TGTGCCAGCAGCTTGAGGCGGGACAGGGTGCACACTGAAGCTTTCTTT.

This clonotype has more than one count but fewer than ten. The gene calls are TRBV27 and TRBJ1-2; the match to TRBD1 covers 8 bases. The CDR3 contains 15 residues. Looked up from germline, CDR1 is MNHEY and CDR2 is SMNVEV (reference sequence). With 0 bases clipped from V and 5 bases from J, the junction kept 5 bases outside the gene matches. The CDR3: CASSLSAGGGYGYTF. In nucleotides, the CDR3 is TGTGCCAGCAGTTTATCGGCAGGGGGCGGGTATGGCTACACCTTC.

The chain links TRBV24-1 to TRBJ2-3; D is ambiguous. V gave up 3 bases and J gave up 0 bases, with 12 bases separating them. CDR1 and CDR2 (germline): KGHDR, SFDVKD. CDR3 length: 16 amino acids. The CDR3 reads CATSDAGRISTDTQYF. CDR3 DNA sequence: TGTGCCACCAGTGATGCTGGGCGGATAAGCACAGATACGCAGTATTTT.

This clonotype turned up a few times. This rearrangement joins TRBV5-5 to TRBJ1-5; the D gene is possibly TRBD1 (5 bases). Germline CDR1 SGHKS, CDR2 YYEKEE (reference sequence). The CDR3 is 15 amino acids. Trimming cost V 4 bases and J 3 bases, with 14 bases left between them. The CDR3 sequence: CASSPGTLNNQPQHF. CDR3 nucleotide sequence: TGTGCCAGCAGCCCGGGGACGCTTAACAATCAGCCCCAGCATTTT.

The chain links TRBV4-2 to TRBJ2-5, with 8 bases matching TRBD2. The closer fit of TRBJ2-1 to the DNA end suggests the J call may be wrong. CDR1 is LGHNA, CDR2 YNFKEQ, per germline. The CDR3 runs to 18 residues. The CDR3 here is CASSQDWLRGGPQETQFF. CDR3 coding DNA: TGTGCCAGCAGCCAAGATTGGCTCCGGGGGGGCCCTCAAGAGACCCAGTTCTTC.

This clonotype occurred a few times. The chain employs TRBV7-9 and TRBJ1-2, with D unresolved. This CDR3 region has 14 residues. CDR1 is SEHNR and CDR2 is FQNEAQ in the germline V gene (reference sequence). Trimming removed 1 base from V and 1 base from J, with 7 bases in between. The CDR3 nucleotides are TGTGCCAGCAGCTTAGTCGCAGATAACTATGGCTACACCTTC. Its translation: CASSLVADNYGYTF.

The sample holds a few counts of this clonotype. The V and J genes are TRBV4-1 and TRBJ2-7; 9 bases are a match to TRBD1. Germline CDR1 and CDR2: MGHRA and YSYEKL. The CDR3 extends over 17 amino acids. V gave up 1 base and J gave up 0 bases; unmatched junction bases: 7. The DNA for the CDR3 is TGCGCCAGCAGCCAAGCATCCGGGACAGGGTACTCCTACGAGCAGTACTTC. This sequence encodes CASSQASGTGYSYEQYF.

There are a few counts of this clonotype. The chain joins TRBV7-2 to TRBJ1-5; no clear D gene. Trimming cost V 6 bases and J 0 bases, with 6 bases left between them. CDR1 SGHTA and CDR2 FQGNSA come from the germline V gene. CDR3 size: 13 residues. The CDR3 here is CASRQDSNQPQHF. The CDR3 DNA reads TGTGCCAGCAGACAAGATAGCAATCAGCCCCAGCATTTT.

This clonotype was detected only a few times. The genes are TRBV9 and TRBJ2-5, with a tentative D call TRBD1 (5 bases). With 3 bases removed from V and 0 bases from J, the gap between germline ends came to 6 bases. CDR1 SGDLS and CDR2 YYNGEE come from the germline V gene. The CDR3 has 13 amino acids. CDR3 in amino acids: CASSGRDQETQYF. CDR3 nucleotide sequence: TGTGCCAGCAGCGGCAGGGACCAAGAGACCCAGTACTTC. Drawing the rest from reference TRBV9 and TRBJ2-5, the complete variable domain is DSGVTQTPKHLITATGQRVTLRCSPRSGDLSVYWYQQSLDQGLQFLIQYYNGEERAKGNILERFSAQQFPDLHSELNLSSLELGDSALYFCASSGRDQETQYFGPGTRLLVL.

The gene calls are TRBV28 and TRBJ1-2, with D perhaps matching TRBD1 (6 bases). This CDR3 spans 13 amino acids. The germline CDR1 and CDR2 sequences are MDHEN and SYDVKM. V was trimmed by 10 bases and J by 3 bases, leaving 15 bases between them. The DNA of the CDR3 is TGTGCCAACTCCCCCGGACAGCACTATGGCTACACCTTC. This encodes CANSPGQHYGYTF.

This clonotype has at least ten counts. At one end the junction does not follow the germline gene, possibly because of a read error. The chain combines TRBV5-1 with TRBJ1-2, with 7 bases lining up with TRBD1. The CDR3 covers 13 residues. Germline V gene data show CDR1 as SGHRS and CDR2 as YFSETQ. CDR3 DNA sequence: TGTGCCAGCAGCTTAAGACAGGGAGGTGGCTACACCTTC. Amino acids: CASSLRQGGGYTF.

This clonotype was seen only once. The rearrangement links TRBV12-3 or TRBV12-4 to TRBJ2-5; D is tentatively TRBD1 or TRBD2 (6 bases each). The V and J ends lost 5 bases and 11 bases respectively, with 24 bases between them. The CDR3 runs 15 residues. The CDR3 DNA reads TGTGCCAGCAGTAGGGGAGGTAGCTTGGGACATGAGCAGTACTTC. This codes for CASSRGGSLGHEQYF.

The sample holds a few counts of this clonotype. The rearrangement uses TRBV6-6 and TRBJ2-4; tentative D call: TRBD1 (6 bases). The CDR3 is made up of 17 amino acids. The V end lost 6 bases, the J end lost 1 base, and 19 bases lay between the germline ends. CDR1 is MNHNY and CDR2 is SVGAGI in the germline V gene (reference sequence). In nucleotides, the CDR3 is TGTGCCAGCAGACAGTTGGCACAGGGATTCGCCAAAAACATTCAGTACTTC. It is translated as CASRQLAQGFAKNIQYF.

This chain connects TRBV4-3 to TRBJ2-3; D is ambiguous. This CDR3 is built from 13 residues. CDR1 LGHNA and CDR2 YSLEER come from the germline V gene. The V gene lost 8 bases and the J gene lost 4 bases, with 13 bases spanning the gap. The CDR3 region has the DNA TGCGCCAGCGGGCTAGTTAAGGCAGATACGCAGTATTTT. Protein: CASGLVKADTQYF.

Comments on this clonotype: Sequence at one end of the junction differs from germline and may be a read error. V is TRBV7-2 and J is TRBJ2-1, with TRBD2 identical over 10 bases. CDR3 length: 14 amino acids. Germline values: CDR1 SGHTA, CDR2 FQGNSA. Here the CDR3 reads CASSLVAGGNGQFF. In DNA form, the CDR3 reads TGTGCCAGCAGCTTAGTAGCGGGGGGCAATGGGCAGTTCTTC.